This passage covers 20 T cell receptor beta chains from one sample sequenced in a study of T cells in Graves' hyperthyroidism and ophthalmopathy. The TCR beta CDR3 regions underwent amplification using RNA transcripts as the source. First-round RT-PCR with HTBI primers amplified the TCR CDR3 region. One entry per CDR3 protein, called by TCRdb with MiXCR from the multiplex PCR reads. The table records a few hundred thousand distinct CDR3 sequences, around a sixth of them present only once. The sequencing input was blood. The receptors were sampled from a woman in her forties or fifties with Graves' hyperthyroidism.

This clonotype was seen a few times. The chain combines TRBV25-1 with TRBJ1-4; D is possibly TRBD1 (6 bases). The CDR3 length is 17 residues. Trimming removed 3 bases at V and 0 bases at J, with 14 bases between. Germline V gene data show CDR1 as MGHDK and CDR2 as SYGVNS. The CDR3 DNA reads TGTGCCAGCAGTGAGGGGGCCAGCTTCTCAACTAATGAAAAACTGTTTTTT. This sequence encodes CASSEGASFSTNEKLFF.

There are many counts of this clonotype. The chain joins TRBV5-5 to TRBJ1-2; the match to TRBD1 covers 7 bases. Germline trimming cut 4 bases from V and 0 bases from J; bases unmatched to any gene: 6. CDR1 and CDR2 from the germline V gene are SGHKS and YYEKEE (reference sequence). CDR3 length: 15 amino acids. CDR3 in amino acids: CASSATGDSNYGYTF. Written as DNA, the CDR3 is TGTGCCAGCAGCGCAACAGGGGACTCTAACTATGGCTACACCTTC.

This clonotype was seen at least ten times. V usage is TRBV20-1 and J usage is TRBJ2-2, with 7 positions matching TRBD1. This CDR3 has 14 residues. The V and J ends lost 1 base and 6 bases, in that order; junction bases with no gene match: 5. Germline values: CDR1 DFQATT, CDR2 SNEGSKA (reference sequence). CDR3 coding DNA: TGCAGTGCTAGAGGACAGGGTTTTTCCGGGGAGCTGTTTTTT. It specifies CSARGQGFSGELFF.

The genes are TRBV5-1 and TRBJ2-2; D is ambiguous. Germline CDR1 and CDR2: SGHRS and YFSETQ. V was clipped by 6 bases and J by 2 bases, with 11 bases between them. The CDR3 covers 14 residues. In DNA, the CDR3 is TGCGCCAGCACTTGGAGAGGCAACACCGGGGAGCTGTTTTTT. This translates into CASTWRGNTGELFF.

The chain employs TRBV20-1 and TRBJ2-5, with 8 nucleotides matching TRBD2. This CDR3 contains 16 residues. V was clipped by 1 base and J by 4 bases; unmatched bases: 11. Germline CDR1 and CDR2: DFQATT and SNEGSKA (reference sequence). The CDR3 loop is CSARGSTGGGGETQYF. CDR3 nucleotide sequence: TGCAGTGCTAGAGGTTCTACGGGGGGGGGTGGAGAGACCCAGTACTTC.

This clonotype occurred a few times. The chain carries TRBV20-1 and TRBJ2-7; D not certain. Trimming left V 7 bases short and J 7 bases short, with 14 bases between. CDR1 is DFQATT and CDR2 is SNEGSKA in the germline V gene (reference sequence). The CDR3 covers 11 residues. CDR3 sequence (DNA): TGCAGTGTTATACGGATTGATGAGCAGTACTTC. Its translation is CSVIRIDEQYF.

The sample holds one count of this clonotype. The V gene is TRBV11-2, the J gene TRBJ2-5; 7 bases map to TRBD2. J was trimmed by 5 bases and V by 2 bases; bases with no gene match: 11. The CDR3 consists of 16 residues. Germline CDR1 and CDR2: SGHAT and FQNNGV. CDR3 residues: CASSLWFQDGGETQYF. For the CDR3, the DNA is TGTGCCAGCAGCTTATGGTTCCAGGACGGGGGGGAGACCCAGTACTTC.

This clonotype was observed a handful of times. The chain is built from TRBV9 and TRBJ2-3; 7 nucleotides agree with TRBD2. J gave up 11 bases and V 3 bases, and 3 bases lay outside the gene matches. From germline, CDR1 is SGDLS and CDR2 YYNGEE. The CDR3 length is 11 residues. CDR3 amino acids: CASSGPGGQYF. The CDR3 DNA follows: TGTGCCAGCAGCGGCCCGGGGGGGCAGTATTTT.

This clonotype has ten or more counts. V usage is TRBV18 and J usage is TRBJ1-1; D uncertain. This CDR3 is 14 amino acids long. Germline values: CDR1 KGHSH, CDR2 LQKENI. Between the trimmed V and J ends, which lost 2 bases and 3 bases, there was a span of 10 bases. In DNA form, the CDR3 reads TGTGCCAGCTCACCAGACGTGGGAGACACTGAAGCTTTCTTT. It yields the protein CASSPDVGDTEAFF.

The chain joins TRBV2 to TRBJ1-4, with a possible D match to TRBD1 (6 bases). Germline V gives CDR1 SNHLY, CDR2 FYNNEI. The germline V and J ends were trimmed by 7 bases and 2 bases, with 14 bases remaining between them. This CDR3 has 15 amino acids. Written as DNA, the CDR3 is TGTGCCAGCAATTTCAGGGGCCAGACTAATGAAAAACTGTTTTTT. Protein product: CASNFRGQTNEKLFF. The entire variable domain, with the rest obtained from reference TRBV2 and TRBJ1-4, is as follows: EPEVTQTPSHQVTQMGQEVILRCVPISNHLYFYWYRQILGQKVEFLVSFYNNEISEKSEIFDDQFSVERPDGSNFTLKIRSTKLEDSAMYFCASNFRGQTNEKLFFGSGTQLSVL.

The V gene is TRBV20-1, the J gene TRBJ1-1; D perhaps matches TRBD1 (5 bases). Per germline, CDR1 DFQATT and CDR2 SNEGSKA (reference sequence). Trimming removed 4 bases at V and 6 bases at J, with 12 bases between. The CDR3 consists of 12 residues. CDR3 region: CSATAGYAEAFF. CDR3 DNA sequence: TGCAGTGCTACAGCAGGGTACGCTGAAGCTTTCTTT.

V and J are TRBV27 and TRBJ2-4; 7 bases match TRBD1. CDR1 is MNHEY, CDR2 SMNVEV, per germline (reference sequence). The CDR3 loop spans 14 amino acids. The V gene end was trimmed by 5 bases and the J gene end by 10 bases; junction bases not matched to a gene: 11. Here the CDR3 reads CASSPGTVGAIQYF. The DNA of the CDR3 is TGTGCCAGCAGTCCTGGGACAGTGGGAGCTATTCAGTACTTC.

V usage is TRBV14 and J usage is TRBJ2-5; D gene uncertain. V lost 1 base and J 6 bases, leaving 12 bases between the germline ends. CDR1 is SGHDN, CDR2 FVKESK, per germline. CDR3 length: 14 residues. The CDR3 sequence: CASSQVGQPQTQYF. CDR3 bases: TGTGCCAGCAGCCAAGTCGGGCAGCCGCAGACCCAGTACTTC. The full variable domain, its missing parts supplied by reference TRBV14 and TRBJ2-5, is EAGVTQFPSHSVIEKGQTVTLRCDPISGHDNLYWYRRVMGKEIKFLLHFVKESKQDESGMPNNRFLAERTGGTYSTLKVQPAELEDSGVYFCASSQVGQPQTQYFGPGTRLLVL.

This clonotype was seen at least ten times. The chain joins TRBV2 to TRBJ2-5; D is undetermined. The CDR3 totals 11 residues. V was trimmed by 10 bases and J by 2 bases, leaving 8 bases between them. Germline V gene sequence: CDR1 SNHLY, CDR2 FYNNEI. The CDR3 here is CATSNQETQYF. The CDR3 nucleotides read TGTGCCACCTCCAATCAAGAGACCCAGTACTTC. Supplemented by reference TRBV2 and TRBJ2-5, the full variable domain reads EPEVTQTPSHQVTQMGQEVILRCVPISNHLYFYWYRQILGQKVEFLVSFYNNEISEKSEIFDDQFSVERPDGSNFTLKIRSTKLEDSAMYFCATSNQETQYFGPGTRLLVL.

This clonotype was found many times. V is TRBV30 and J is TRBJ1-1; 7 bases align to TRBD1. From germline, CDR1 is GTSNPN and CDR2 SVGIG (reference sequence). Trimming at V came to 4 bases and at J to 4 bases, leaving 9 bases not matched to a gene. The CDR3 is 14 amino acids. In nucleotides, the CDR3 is TGTGCCTGGAACCGGGACAGAAGAGGCACTGAAGCTTTCTTT. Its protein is CAWNRDRRGTEAFF.

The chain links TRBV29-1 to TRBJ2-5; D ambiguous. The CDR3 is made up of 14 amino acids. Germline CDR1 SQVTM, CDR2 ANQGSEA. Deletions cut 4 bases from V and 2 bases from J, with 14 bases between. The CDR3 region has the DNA TGCAGCGTTGGGCCCTTTAACGCACAAGAGACCCAGTACTTC. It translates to CSVGPFNAQETQYF.

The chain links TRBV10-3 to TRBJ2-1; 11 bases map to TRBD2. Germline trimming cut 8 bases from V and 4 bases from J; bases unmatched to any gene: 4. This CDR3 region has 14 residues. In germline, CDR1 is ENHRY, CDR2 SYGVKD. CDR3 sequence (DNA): TGTGCCATCGGGGGACTAGCGGTGTACAATGAGCAGTTCTTC. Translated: CAIGGLAVYNEQFF.

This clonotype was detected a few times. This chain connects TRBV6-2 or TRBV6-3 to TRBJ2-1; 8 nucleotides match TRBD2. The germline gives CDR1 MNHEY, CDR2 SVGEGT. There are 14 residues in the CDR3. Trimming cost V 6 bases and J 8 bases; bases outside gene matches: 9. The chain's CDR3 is CASSLSGAWDEQFF. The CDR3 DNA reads TGTGCCAGCAGCCTTAGCGGGGCCTGGGATGAGCAGTTCTTC.

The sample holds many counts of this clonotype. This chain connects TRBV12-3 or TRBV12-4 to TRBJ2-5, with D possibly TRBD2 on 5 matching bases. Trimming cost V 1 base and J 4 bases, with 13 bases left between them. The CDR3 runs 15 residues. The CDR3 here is CASSLVGTAGETQYF. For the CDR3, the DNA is TGTGCCAGCAGTTTAGTGGGTACTGCGGGAGAGACCCAGTACTTC.

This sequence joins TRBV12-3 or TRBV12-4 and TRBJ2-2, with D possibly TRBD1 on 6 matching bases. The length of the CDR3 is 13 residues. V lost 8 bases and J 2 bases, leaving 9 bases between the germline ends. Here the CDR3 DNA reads TGTGCCAGCGGACAGAGAAACACCGGGGAGCTGTTTTTT. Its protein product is CASGQRNTGELFF.